The rows below give T cell receptor beta chains drawn from one sample of a study of T-cell memory formation after mild COVID-19. TCRdb used MiXCR to reprocess the 5' RACE reads, holding one entry per CDR3 protein. Of 550,000 to 700,000 distinct CDR3 sequences in the sample, about 18% are singletons; the top ten hold roughly 8.2%. What was sequenced was PBMCs or a T cell subset sorted from them (not recorded which). These receptors originate from an adult woman who had mild COVID-19 (a few samples of this study predate the infection). Cell type and time point are not known. Each CDR3 is given with its conserved first and last residue. A D gene is named only where the DNA matches it firmly. Only some rows state a clone size, as once, few, many or a class for expanded clones.

clone_size	d_call	v_call	j_call	cdr3_nt	cdr3_aa
few	.	TRBV15	TRBJ2-7	TGTGCCACCAGCAGAGATTTTTACTGGCGAGGCTCCTACGAGCAGTACTTC	CATSRDFYWRGSYEQYF
.	.	TRBV4-2	TRBJ2-7	TGTGCCAGCAGCCAAGAACACGAGGGATCCTACGAGCAGTACTTC	CASSQEHEGSYEQYF
.	.	TRBV24-1	TRBJ2-1	TGTGCCACCAGTCCTACAGGGAGGAACTACAATGAGCAGTTCTTC	CATSPTGRNYNEQFF
few	TRBD2	TRBV24-1	TRBJ2-3	TGTGCCACCAGGGCAACTAGCGGGGTATCAGATACGCAGTATTTT	CATRATSGVSDTQYF
.	.	TRBV7-9	TRBJ1-1	TGTGCCAGCAGCGTAAAGGGGTCCTCTGAAGCTTTCTTT	CASSVKGSSEAFF
.	.	TRBV6-2/TRBV6-3	TRBJ2-5	TGTGCCAGCAGGCCTTACAGGGATGCCCAAGAGACCCAGTACTTC	CASRPYRDAQETQYF
few	TRBD1	TRBV9	TRBJ2-7	TGTGCCAGCAGCACTATTCCGGGACAGTCCTACGAGCAGTACTTC	CASSTIPGQSYEQYF
few	.	TRBV12-3/TRBV12-4	TRBJ1-2	TGTGCCAGCAGTTCGCCGCACCGGGGGAACTTGGGCTACACCTTC	CASSSPHRGNLGYTF
many	TRBD1	TRBV29-1	TRBJ1-3	TGCAGCGCCAGGGGGATGGGGAGCTCTGGAAACACCATATATTTT	CSARGMGSSGNTIYF
.	.	TRBV3-1	TRBJ2-7	TGTGCCAGCAGCCAAGAATCACCGGGGGACGAGCAGTACTTC	CASSQESPGDEQYF
.	.	TRBV14	TRBJ2-5	TGTGCCAGCAGCCCCACGGATGAAGGGTTAGAGACCCAGTACTTC	CASSPTDEGLETQYF
few	TRBD2	TRBV7-3	TRBJ2-3	TGTGCCAGCGCTAGCGGGGTCACAGATACGCAGTATTTT	CASASGVTDTQYF
.	.	TRBV7-7	TRBJ2-3	TGTGCCAGCAGCCCAGGGTCATCCGGGGCAGATACGCAGTATTTT	CASSPGSSGADTQYF
.	.	TRBV7-9	TRBJ2-7	TGTGCCAGCAGCTTCCCCCTACAGGGTTTCTCCTACGAGCAGTACTTC	CASSFPLQGFSYEQYF
.	.	TRBV3-1	TRBJ2-1	TGTGCCAGCAGCCAATCTCCAGGGTCCTACAATGAGCAGTTCTTC	CASSQSPGSYNEQFF
few	.	TRBV7-9	TRBJ1-3	TGTGCCAGCAGCAAGAACCAGGGATCTGGAAACACCATATATTTT	CASSKNQGSGNTIYF
.	TRBD2	TRBV20-1	TRBJ2-1	TGCAGTGCTTTAGGACTAGCGGGGGGGAGATACAATGAGCAGTTCTTC	CSALGLAGGRYNEQFF
.	.	TRBV2	TRBJ1-1	TGTGCCAGCACCCCGGAACGGGACACTGAAGCTTTCTTT	CASTPERDTEAFF
.	TRBD2	TRBV7-2	TRBJ2-1	TGTGCCAGCAGCAATGCTAGCGGGAGGTTACTCAATGAGCAGTTCTTC	CASSNASGRLLNEQFF
few	TRBD1	TRBV7-9	TRBJ2-7	TGTGCCAGCAGCCCCCGACAGGGTGGGGCCTACGAGCAGTACTTC	CASSPRQGGAYEQYF
.	TRBD1	TRBV7-2	TRBJ2-1	TGTGCCAGCAGTTACAGGGGCCCATTAAGTGAGCAGTTCTTC	CASSYRGPLSEQFF
.	TRBD2	TRBV4-3	TRBJ2-3	TGCGCCAGCAGCCAAGTCCGGGGGGGTTCCGATACGCAGTATTTT	CASSQVRGGSDTQYF
many	TRBD2	TRBV12-3/TRBV12-4	TRBJ2-1	TGTGCCAGCAGGGGACTAGCGGGGGGATACAATGAGCAGTTCTTC	CASRGLAGGYNEQFF
few	.	TRBV29-1	TRBJ2-1	TGCAGCCCCCAGGATTACAATGAGCAGTTCTTC	CSPQDYNEQFF
few	.	TRBV30	TRBJ1-1	TGTGCCAGACGACGGGGCGCCAACACTGAAGCTTTCTTT	CARRRGANTEAFF
few	.	TRBV27	TRBJ2-7	TGTGCCAGCAGTTTATCAGGGGTCTTCGGATACGAGCAGTACTTC	CASSLSGVFGYEQYF
.	TRBD1	TRBV10-3	TRBJ2-3	TGTGCCATCAGCCCCGCGACAGGGAAAAGCACAGATACGCAGTATTTT	CAISPATGKSTDTQYF
few	.	TRBV6-5	TRBJ2-5	TGTGCCAGCAGTTACGGGGGACCGGTACGAGAGACCCAGTACTTC	CASSYGGPVRETQYF
.	.	TRBV4-1	TRBJ1-2	TGCGCCAGCAGCCAGGGACCTTGGGGCTACACCTTC	CASSQGPWGYTF
few	.	TRBV7-3	TRBJ2-5	TGTGCCAGCAGCTTGGACAGTCTGGAGACCCAGTACTTC	CASSLDSLETQYF
few	.	TRBV5-1	TRBJ2-1	TGCGCCAGCAGCTTACTGATGGAGGAGCAGTTCTTC	CASSLLMEEQFF